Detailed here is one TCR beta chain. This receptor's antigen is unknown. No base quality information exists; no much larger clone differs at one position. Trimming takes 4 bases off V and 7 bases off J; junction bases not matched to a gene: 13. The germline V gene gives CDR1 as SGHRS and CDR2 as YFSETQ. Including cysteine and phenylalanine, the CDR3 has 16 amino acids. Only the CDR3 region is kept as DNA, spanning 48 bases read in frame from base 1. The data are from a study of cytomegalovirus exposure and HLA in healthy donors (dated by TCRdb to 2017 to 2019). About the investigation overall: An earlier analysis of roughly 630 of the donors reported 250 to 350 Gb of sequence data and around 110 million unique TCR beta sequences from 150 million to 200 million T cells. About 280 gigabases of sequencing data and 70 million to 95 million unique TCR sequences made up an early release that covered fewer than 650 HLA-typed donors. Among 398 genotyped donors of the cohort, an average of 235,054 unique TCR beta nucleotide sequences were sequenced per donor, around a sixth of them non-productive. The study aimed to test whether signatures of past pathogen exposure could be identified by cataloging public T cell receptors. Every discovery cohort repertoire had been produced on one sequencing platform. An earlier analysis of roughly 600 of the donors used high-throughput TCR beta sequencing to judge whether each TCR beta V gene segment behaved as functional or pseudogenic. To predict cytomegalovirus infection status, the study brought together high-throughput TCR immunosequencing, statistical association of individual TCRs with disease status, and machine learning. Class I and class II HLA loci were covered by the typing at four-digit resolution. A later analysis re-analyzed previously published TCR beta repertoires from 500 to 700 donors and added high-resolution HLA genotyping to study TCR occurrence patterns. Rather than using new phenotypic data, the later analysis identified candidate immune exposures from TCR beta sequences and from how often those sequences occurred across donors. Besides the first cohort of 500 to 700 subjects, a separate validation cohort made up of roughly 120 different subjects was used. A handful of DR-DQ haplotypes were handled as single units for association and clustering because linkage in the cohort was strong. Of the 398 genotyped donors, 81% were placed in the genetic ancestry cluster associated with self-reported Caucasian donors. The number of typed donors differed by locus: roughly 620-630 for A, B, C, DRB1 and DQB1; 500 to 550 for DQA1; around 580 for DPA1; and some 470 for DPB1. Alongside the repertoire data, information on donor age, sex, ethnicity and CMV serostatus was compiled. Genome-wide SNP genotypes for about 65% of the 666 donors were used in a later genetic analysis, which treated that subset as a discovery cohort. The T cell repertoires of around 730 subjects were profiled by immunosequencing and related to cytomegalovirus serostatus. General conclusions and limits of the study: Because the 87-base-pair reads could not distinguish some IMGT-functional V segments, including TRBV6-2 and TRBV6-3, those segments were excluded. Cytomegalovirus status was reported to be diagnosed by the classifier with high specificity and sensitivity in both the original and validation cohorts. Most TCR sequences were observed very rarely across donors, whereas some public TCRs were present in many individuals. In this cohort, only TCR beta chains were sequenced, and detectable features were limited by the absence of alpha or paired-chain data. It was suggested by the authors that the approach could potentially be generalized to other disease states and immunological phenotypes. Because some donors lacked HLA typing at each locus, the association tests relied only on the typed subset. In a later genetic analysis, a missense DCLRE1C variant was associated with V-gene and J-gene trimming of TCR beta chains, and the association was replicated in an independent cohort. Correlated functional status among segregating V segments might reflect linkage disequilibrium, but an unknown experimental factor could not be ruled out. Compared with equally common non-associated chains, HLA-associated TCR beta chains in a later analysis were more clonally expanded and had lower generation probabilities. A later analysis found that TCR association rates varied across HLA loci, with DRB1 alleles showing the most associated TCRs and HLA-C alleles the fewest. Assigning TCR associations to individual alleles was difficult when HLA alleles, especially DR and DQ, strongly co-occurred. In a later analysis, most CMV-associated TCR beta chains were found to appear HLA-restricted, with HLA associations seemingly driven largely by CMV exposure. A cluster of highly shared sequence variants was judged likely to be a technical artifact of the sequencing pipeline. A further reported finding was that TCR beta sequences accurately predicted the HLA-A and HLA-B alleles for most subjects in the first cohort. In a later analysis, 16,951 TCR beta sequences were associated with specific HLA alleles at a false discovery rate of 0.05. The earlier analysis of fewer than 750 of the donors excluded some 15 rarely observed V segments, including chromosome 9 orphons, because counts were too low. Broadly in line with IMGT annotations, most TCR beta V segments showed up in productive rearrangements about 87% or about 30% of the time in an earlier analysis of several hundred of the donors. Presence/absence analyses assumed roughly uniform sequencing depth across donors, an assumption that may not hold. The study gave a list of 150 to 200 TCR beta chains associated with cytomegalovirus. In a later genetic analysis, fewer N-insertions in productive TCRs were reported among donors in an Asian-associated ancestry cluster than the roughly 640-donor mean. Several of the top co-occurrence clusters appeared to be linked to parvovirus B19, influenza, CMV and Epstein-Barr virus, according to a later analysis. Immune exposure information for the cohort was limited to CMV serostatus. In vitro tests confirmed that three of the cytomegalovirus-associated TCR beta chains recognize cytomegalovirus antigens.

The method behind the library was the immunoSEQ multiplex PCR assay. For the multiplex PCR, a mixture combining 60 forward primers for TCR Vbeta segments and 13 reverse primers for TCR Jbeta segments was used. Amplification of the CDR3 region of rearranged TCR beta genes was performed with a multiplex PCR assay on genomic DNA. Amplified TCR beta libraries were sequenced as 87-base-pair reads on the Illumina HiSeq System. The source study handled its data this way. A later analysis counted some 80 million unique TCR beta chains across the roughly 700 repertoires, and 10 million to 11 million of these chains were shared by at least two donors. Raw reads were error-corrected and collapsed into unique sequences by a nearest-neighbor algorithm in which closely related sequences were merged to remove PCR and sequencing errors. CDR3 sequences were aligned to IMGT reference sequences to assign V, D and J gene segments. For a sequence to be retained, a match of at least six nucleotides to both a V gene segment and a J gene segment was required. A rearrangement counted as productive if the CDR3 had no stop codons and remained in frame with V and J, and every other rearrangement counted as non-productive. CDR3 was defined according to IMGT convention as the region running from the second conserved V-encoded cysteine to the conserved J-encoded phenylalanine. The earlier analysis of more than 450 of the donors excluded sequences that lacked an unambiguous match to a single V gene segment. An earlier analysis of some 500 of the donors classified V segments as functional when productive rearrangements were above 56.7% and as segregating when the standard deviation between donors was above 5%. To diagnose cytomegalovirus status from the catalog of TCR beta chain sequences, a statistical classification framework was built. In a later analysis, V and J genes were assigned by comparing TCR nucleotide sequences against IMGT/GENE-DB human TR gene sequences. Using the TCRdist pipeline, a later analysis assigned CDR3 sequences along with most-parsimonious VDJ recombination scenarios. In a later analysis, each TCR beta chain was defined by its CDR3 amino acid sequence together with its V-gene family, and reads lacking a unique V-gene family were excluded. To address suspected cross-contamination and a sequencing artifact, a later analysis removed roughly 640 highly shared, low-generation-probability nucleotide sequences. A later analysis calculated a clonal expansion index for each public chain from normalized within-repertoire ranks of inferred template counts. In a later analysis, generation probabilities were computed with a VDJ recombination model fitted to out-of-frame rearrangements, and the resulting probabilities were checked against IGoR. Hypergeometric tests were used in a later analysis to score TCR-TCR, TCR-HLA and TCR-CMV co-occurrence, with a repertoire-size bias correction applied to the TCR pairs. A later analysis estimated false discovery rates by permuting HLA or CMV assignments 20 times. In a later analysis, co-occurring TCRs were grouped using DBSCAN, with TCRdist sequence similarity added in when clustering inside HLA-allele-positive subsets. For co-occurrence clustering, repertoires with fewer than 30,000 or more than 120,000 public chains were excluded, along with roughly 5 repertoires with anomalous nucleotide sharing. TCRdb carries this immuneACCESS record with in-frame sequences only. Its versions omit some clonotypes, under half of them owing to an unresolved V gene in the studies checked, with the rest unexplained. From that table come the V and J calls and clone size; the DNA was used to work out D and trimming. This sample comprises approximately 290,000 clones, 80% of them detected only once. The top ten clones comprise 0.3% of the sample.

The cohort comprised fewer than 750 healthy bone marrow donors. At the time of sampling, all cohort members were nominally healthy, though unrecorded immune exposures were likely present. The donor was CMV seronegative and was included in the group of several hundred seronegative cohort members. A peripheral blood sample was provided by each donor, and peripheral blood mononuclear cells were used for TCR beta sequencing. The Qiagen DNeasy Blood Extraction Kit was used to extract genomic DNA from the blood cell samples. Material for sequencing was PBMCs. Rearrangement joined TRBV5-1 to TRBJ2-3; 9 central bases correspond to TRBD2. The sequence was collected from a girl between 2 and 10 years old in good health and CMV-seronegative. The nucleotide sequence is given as TGCGCCAGCAGCCTGGACGCGGGAGGGCCTTCCCATACGCAGTATTTT. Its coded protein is CASSLDAGGPSHTQYF.